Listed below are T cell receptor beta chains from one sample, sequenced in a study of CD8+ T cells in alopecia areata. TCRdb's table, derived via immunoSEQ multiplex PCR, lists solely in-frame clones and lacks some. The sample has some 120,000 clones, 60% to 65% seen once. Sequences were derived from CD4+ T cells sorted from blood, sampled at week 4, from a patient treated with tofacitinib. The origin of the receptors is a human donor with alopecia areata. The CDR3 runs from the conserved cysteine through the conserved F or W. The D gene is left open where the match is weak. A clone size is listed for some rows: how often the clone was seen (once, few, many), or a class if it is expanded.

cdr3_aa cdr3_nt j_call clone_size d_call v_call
CASSVIWRGAYNEQFF TGTGCCAGCAGCGTAATTTGGCGGGGGGCCTACAATGAGCAGTTCTTC TRBJ2-1 . TRBD2 TRBV9
CASSPILNYGYTF TGTGCCAGTAGTCCTATCCTAAACTATGGCTACACCTTC TRBJ1-2 . . TRBV19
CASSPVQGGSYNEQFF TGTGCCAGCAGCCCCGTTCAGGGGGGATCCTACAATGAGCAGTTCTTC TRBJ2-1 . . TRBV4-2
CASSILPRTGKGGYTF TGTGCCAGTAGTATCCTCCCCCGGACAGGGAAGGGTGGCTACACCTTC TRBJ1-2 . TRBD1 TRBV19
CASSPGLSYEQYF TGTGCCAGCTCACCGGGACTTTCCTACGAGCAGTACTTC TRBJ2-7 . . TRBV18
CASSTRLAGEETQYF TGTGCCAGCAGCACCCGACTAGCGGGGGAAGAGACCCAGTACTTC TRBJ2-5 . TRBD2 TRBV7-2
CASSVGQGNEKLFF TGTGCCAGCAGCGTAGGACAGGGGAATGAAAAACTGTTTTTT TRBJ1-4 once TRBD1 TRBV9
CASSQTGGVEKLFF TGTGCCAGCAGCCAGACAGGGGGCGTGGAAAAACTGTTTTTT TRBJ1-4 once TRBD1 TRBV7-9
CSVRQGMANTGELFF TGCAGCGTGAGACAGGGTATGGCGAACACCGGGGAGCTGTTTTTT TRBJ2-2 . TRBD1 TRBV29-1
CAWSTRQFQNQPQHF TGTGCCTGGAGTACCCGACAGTTTCAAAATCAGCCCCAGCATTTT TRBJ1-5 . . TRBV30
CASRDGTGKIF TGTGCCAGCAGAGACGGGACAGGCAAAATCTTC TRBJ2-1 . TRBD1 TRBV2
CSVDHSSGANVLTF TGCAGCGTTGATCACTCGTCTGGGGCCAACGTCCTGACTTTC TRBJ2-6 few . TRBV29-1
CASSPRQGRTEAFF TGTGCCAGCAGTCCCCGACAGGGTAGGACTGAAGCTTTCTTT TRBJ1-1 . TRBD1 TRBV2
CASSSLRGTETQYF TGTGCCAGCAGTTCCCTCCGTGGGACAGAGACCCAGTACTTC TRBJ2-5 few . TRBV6-6
CAWRGHGNQPQHF TGTGCCTGGAGGGGACACGGCAATCAGCCCCAGCATTTT TRBJ1-5 . . TRBV30
CASSGGSTDTQYF TGTGCCAGCAGCGGGGGTAGCACAGATACGCAGTATTTT TRBJ2-3 . . TRBV6-5